This T cell receptor beta chain was captured by sequencing in a study of Graves' ophthalmopathy and Graves' hyperthyroidism. Study-level background: No treatment had been given when peripheral blood was collected at initial diagnosis.

Whole-study findings and limits: In separating ophthalmopathy from stable hyperthyroidism, a 13-signature model achieved about 90% sensitivity and around 80% specificity.

As for this clonotype: Its antigen is unknown.

Germline V CDR1 and CDR2: MNHNS, SASEGT. The J segment lost 9 bases and the V segment lost 5 bases, leaving 15 bases of the junction unmatched. This CDR3 is 17 amino acids long. RNA transcripts served as template for amplifying TCR beta CDR3 sequences. Second-round multiplex PCR followed a first-round RT-PCR using HTBI primers. TCRdb independently ran MiXCR on the multiplex PCR reads; one entry per CDR3 protein. The data show a few hundred thousand distinct CDR3 sequences, about 17% seen once. Newly diagnosed hyperthyroidism donors, aged 18 to 65, duration under 2 months. Clinical symptoms, serum thyroxine, TRAb, thyroid ultrasound and orbital computed tomography formed the basis of diagnosis.

The clonotype comes from an adult woman with stable Graves' hyperthyroidism. The material sequenced was peripheral blood. The chain recombines TRBV6-1 with TRBJ1-6; TRBD1 matches 8 bases. The DNA of the CDR3 is TGTGCCAGCAGTAGATCCATTTGGACAGGGTCGGGTTCACCCCTCCACTTT. It yields the protein CASSRSIWTGSGSPLHF.